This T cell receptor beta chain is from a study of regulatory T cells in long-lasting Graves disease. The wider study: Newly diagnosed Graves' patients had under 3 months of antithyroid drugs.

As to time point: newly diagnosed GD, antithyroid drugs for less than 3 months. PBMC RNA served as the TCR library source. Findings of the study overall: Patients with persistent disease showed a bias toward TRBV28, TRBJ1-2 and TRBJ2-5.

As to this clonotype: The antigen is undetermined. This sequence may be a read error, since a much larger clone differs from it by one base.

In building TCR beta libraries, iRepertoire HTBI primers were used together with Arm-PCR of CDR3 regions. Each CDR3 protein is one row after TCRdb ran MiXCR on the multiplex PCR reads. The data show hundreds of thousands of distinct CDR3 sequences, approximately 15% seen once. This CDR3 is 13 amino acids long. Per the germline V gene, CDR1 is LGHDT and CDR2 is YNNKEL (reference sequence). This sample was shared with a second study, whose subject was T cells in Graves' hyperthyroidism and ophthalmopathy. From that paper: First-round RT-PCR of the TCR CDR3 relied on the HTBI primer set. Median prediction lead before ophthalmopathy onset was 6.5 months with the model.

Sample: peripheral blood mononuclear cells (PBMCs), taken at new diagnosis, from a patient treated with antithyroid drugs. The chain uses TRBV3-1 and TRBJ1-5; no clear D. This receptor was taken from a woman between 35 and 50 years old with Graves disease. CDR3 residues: CASSQDTGQPQRF. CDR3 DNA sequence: TGTGCCAGCAGCCAAGACACCGGCCAGCCCCAGCGTTTT.